This entry describes one TCR beta chain. Its matching antigen is unknown. This sample was taken from a study of cytomegalovirus exposure and HLA in healthy donors. Trimming removed 2 bases from V and 4 bases from J; junction bases left unmatched: 7. CDR1 and CDR2 (germline): SGDLS, YYNGEE. The CDR3 spans 16 residues. The PCR contained 60 Vbeta and 13 Jbeta primers. Only in-frame clones appear in the TCRdb table, and some are missing; sequencing was by immunoSEQ multiplex PCR. This sample contains fewer than 45,000 clones. Points from the study as a whole: Clonal expansion was found to be greater in HLA-associated TCR beta chains than in equally common others in a later analysis. In a later analysis, TCR beta V- and J-gene trimming was associated with a missense DCLRE1C variant. Researchers had no immune exposure information except CMV serostatus available. Prediction of most subjects' HLA-A and HLA-B alleles by TCR beta sequences was reportedly accurate.

The TCR comes from a man aged 35 to 55 in good health and CMV-seropositive. The chain uses TRBV9 and TRBJ2-1, with 9 positions matching TRBD2. Material: PBMCs. CDR3: CASSVSAGGIYNEQFF. The DNA for the CDR3 is TGTGCCAGCAGCGTGTCAGCGGGAGGAATTTACAATGAGCAGTTCTTC.